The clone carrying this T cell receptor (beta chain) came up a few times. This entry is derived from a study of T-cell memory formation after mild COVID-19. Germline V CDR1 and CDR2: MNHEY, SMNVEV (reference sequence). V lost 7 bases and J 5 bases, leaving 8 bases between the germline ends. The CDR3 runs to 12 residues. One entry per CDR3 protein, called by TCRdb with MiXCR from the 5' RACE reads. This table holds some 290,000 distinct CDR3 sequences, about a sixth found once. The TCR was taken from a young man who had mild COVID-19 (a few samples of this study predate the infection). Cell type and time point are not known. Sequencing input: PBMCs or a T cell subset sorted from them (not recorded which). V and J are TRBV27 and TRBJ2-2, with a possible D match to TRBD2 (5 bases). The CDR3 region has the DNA TGTGCCAGCACGGGAATGACCGGGGAGCTGTTTTTT. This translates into CASTGMTGELFF.